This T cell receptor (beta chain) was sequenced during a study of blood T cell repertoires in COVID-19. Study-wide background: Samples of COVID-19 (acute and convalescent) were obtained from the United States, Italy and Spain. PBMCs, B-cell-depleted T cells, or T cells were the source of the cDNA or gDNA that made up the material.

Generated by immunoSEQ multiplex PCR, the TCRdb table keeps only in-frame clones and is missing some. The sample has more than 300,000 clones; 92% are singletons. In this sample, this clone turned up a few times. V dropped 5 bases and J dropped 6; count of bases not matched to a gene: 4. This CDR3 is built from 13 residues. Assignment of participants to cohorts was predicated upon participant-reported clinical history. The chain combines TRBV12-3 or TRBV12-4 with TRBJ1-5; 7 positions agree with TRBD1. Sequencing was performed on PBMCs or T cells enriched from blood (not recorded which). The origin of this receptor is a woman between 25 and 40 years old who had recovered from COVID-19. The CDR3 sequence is CASSPDRVQPQHF. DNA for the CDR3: TGTGCCAGCAGTCCCGACAGGGTTCAGCCCCAGCATTTT.